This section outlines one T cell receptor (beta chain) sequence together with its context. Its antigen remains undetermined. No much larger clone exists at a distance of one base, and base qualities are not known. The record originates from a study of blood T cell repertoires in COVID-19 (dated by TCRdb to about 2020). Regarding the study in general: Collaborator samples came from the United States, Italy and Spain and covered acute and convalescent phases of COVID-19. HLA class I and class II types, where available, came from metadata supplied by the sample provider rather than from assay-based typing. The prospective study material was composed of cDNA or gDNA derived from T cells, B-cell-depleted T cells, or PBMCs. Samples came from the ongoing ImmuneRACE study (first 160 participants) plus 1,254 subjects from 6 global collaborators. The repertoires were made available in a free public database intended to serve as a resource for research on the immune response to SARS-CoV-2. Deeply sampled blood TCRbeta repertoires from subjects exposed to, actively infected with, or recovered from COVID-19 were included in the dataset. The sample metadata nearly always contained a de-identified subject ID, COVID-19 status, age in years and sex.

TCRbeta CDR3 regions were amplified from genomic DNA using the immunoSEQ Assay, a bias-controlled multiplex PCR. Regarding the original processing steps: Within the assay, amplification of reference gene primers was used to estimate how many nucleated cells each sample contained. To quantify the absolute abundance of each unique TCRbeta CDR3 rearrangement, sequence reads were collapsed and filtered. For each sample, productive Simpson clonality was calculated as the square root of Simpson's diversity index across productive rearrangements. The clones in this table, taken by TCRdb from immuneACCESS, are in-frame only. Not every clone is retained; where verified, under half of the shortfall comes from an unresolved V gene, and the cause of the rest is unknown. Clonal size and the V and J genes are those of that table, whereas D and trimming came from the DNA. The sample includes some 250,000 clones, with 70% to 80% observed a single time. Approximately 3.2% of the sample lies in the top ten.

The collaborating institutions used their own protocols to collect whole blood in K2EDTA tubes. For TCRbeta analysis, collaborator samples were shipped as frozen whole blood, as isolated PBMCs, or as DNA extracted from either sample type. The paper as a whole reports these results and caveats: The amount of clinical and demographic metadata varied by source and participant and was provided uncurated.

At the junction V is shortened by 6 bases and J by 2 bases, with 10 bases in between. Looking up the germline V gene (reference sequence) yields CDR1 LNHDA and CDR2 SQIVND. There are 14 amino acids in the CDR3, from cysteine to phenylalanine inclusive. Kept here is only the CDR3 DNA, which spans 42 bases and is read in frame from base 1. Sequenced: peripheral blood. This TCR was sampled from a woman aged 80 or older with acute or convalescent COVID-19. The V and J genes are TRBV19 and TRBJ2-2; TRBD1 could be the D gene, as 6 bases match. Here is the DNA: TGTGCCAGTAGGGGACATCTAAACACCGGGGAGCTGTTTTTT. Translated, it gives CASRGHLNTGELFF. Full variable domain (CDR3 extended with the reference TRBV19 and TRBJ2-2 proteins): DGGITQSPKYLFRKEGQNVTLSCEQNLNHDAMYWYRQDPGQGLRLIYYSQIVNDFQKGDIAEGYSVSREKKESFPLTVTSAQKNPTAFYLCASRGHLNTGELFFGEGSRLTVL.